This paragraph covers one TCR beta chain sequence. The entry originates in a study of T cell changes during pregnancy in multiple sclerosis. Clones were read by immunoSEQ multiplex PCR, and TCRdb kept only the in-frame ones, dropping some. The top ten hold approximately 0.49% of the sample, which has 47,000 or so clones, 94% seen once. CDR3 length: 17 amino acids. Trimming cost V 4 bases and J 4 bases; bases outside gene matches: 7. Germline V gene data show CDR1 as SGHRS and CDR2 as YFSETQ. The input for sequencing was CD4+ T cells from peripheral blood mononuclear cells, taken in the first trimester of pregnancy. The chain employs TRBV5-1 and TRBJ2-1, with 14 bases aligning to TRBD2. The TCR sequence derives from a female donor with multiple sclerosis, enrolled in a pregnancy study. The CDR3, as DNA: TGCGCCAGCAGCAAACGGACTAGCGGGGGGAAATACAATGAGCAGTTCTTC. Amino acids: CASSKRTSGGKYNEQFF.